These 25 T cell receptor beta chains were all obtained from the same sample, sequenced in a study of blood T cells in healthy people across ages. A J-beta primer mix and a sample-barcoded 5' primer were used in a second PCR of roughly 6 to 11 cycles. TCRdb independently ran MiXCR on the 5' RACE reads; one entry per CDR3 protein. Of roughly 900,000 distinct CDR3 sequences detected, around 46% appear once; the ten largest clones hold 10% to 15%. Specimen: blood. The receptors shown here come from a man younger than 45 in good health.

This clonotype came up a few times. The chain uses TRBV12-3 or TRBV12-4 and TRBJ1-1, with D perhaps matching TRBD1 (5 bases). The CDR3 contains 14 residues. The V end was cut by 7 bases, the J end by 1 base, with 13 bases between. CDR3 residues: CASNPGTGNTEAFF. CDR3 nucleotide sequence: TGTGCCAGCAACCCCGGGACGGGGAACACTGAAGCTTTCTTT.

The chain couples TRBV18 to TRBJ2-3; D is unclear. The V end was cut by 3 bases, the J end by 0 bases, with 13 bases between. This CDR3 is 16 amino acids long. Germline-derived CDR1 and CDR2 are KGHSH and LQKENI. The CDR3 is CASSPSRTASTDTQYF. Written as DNA, the CDR3 is TGTGCCAGCTCACCGTCCCGGACGGCTAGCACAGATACGCAGTATTTT.

Only a few counts were recorded for this clonotype. The rearrangement joins TRBV6-5 to TRBJ2-1; TRBD2 aligns across 11 bases. Per germline, CDR1 MNHEY and CDR2 SVGAGI. The CDR3 contains 15 residues. With V trimmed by 6 bases and J by 4 bases, 5 bases remained unmatched. The CDR3 here is CASRVLAGEYNEQFF. The CDR3 nucleotides read TGTGCCAGCAGAGTACTAGCGGGGGAGTACAATGAGCAGTTCTTC.

This clonotype was observed a handful of times. The chain combines TRBV25-1 with TRBJ1-2, with D maybe TRBD1 (5 bases). The CDR3 extends over 12 amino acids. The germline V and J ends were trimmed by 6 bases and 8 bases, with 13 bases remaining between them. The germline gives CDR1 MGHDK, CDR2 SYGVNS. Here the CDR3 DNA reads TGTGCCAGCAGGATAGGGGATTCGGGCTACACCTTC. It is translated as CASRIGDSGYTF.

This clonotype was found a few times. This chain joins TRBV29-1 and TRBJ2-1, with 8 bases that match TRBD2. Germline V gene data show CDR1 as SQVTM and CDR2 as ANQGSEA. CDR3 length: 13 residues. The V gene end was trimmed by 4 bases and the J gene end by 6 bases; junction bases not matched to a gene: 5. CDR3 DNA: TGCAGCGTTGTTCCTCTAGCGGGCAATGAGCAGTTCTTC. Residues: CSVVPLAGNEQFF.

The rearrangement joins TRBV6-1 to TRBJ2-1; the D is unclear. Deletions cut 8 bases from V and 0 bases from J, with 14 bases between. CDR1 and CDR2 from the germline V gene are MNHNS and SASEGT. The CDR3 spans 15 residues. CDR3 region: CASQVRPSSYNEQFF. The CDR3 DNA is TGTGCCAGCCAAGTACGGCCAAGCTCCTACAATGAGCAGTTCTTC.

This clonotype was detected only once. A far larger clone differs by one base, so this is likely a read error. This chain uses TRBV12-3 or TRBV12-4 with TRBJ2-1; TRBD1 aligns across 7 bases. This CDR3 has 14 amino acids. The trim removed 1 base at V and 5 bases at J, leaving 2 bases unmatched. The CDR3 reads CASSLGDSNNEQFF. CDR3 sequence (DNA): TGTGCCAGCAGTTTAGGGGACAGCAACAATGAGCAGTTCTTC.

This clonotype appeared a few times. V and J are TRBV7-6 and TRBJ2-2, with D uncertain. The CDR3 covers 14 residues. Trimming took off 1 base at V and 4 bases at J, with 7 bases between the two ends. CDR1 and CDR2 (germline): SGHVS, FNYEAQ. CDR3 bases: TGTGCCAGCAGCTTAGAAGGCGTCACCGGGGAGCTGTTTTTT. The encoded protein is CASSLEGVTGELFF.

This clonotype was recorded a few times. The chain joins TRBV28 to TRBJ2-3, with D perhaps assigned TRBD1 or TRBD2 (5 bases each). Trimming shortened V by 7 bases and J by 4 bases, and 18 bases separated the two germline ends. The CDR3 sequence is 15 residues long. In germline, CDR1 is MDHEN, CDR2 SYDVKM. The CDR3 DNA follows: TGTGCCAGCACGGGGCCGACGGAGATGCCAGATACGCAGTATTTT. This sequence encodes CASTGPTEMPDTQYF.

This clonotype came up once. This chain joins TRBV29-1 and TRBJ2-4; tentatively, D is TRBD1 (7 bases). This CDR3 contains 15 residues. V was clipped by 2 bases and J by 1 base, with 12 bases between them. Germline V gene sequence: CDR1 SQVTM, CDR2 ANQGSEA. The CDR3 sequence: CSVESRGRAKNIQYF. CDR3 nucleotide sequence: TGCAGCGTTGAAAGCAGGGGGAGGGCCAAAAACATTCAGTACTTC.

The genes are TRBV28 and TRBJ2-1, with D possibly called TRBD1 or TRBD2 (6 bases each). V gave up 5 bases and J gave up 4 bases, with 18 bases separating them. This CDR3 has 16 amino acids. Per germline, CDR1 MDHEN and CDR2 SYDVKM. The CDR3 nucleotides are TGTGCCAGCAGTAGTGGGGGGCCAAGTCTTTACAATGAGCAGTTCTTC. It codes for CASSSGGPSLYNEQFF. The complete variable domain, with remaining parts taken from reference TRBV28 and TRBJ2-1, reads DVKVTQSSRYLVKRTGEKVFLECVQDMDHENMFWYRQDPGLGLRLIYFSYDVKMKEKGDIPEGYSVSREKKERFSLILESASTNQTSMYLCASSSGGPSLYNEQFFGPGTRLTVL.

The chain is built from TRBV6-6 and TRBJ2-3; weak D call: TRBD1 (5 bases). The germline V gene encodes CDR1 MNHNY and CDR2 SVGAGI (reference sequence). CDR3 length equals 14 residues. The ends were cut back, 5 bases at V and 1 base at J, with 10 bases in the middle. Here the CDR3 reads CASSVDRRTDTQYF. The CDR3 DNA follows: TGTGCCAGCAGTGTTGACAGACGCACAGATACGCAGTATTTT.

This rearrangement joins TRBV29-1 to TRBJ2-2, with D unclear. Germline lookup yields CDR1 SQVTM and CDR2 ANQGSEA. The CDR3 runs to 11 residues. The V gene lost 6 bases and the J gene lost 8 bases, with 10 bases spanning the gap. This chain's CDR3 is CSVKGTGELFF. The DNA for the CDR3 is TGCAGCGTAAAGGGAACTGGGGAGCTGTTTTTT.

This rearrangement joins TRBV6-5 to TRBJ2-7, with D perhaps matching TRBD1 or TRBD2 (5 bases each). CDR1 is MNHEY, CDR2 SVGAGI, per germline. This CDR3 spans 14 amino acids. Trimming cost V 6 bases and J 3 bases, with 15 bases left between them. CDR3 sequence (DNA): TGTGCCAGCAGCGCCCCGGGGCGGTACTACGAGCAGTACTTC. Amino acid sequence: CASSAPGRYYEQYF.

This clonotype was observed once. The chain recombines TRBV12-3 or TRBV12-4 with TRBJ2-5; TRBD2 agrees at 11 bases. Trimming cost V 2 bases and J 11 bases; bases outside gene matches: 7. The CDR3 is 14 amino acids. The CDR3: CASSLLAGGSGQYF. The CDR3 DNA reads TGTGCCAGCAGTTTACTAGCGGGGGGCAGCGGGCAGTACTTC.

Only a few counts were recorded for this clonotype. V and J are TRBV27 and TRBJ1-5, with TRBD1 as a possible D gene (6 bases). This CDR3 spans 14 amino acids. Per the germline V gene, CDR1 is MNHEY and CDR2 is SMNVEV (reference sequence). Trimming pared 3 bases from V and 5 bases from J, leaving 11 bases between. The CDR3 sequence is CASSFLGADQPQHF. The DNA for the CDR3 is TGTGCCAGCAGTTTCCTGGGGGCGGATCAGCCCCAGCATTTT.

This clonotype has a count of ten or more. The chain recombines TRBV4-1 with TRBJ2-7, with D perhaps matching TRBD1 or TRBD2 (6 bases each). V lost 2 bases, J lost 0 bases, and 11 bases lay in between. Germline lookup yields CDR1 MGHRA and CDR2 YSYEKL. CDR3 length: 15 amino acids. CDR3 sequence (DNA): TGCGCCAGCAGCCAAACGGGGGCGAGCTCCTACGAGCAGTACTTC. Amino acids: CASSQTGASSYEQYF.

This sequence joins TRBV6-2 or TRBV6-3 and TRBJ2-1; the match to TRBD1 covers 8 bases. The CDR3 is 16 amino acids. The J segment lost 2 bases and the V segment lost 5 bases, leaving 8 bases of the junction unmatched. The germline V gene encodes CDR1 MNHEY and CDR2 SVGEGT. CDR3 DNA: TGTGCCAGCAGTGGACAGGGAGGAGGTACCTACAATGAGCAGTTCTTC. This codes for CASSGQGGGTYNEQFF.

The table lists this clonotype with a few counts. The chain recombines TRBV10-3 with TRBJ2-4, with D possibly matching TRBD1 (6 bases). Trimming left V 0 bases short and J 11 bases short, with 11 bases between. From germline, CDR1 is ENHRY and CDR2 SYGVKD. The CDR3 spans 13 residues. CDR3 bases: TGTGCCATCAGTGAGTCAGGGACATTTTTTCAGTACTTC. It encodes CAISESGTFFQYF.

This clonotype was detected only a few times. The chain links TRBV27 to TRBJ1-2, with a possible D match to TRBD1 (6 bases). This CDR3 is built from 17 residues. CDR1 MNHEY and CDR2 SMNVEV come from the germline V gene (reference sequence). Deletions cut 1 base from V and 3 bases from J, with 18 bases between. The CDR3 region is CASSLLTGRGGYYGYTF. CDR3 nucleotides: TGTGCCAGCAGTTTATTAACGGGTAGGGGGGGCTACTATGGCTACACCTTC.

The chain links TRBV10-2 to TRBJ2-1; TRBD2 aligns across 9 bases. The junction had 10 bases not matched to a gene; V was cut back by 3 bases and J by 4 bases. Germline loops: CDR1 WSHSY, CDR2 SAAADI. The CDR3 extends over 17 amino acids. The CDR3 bases are TGCGCCAGCAGTGATCCGTTCGGGACTAGCACTTACAATGAGCAGTTCTTC. This codes for CASSDPFGTSTYNEQFF.

The V gene is TRBV12-3 or TRBV12-4, the J gene TRBJ2-5, with 11 positions matching TRBD2. Trimming removed 3 bases from V and 3 bases from J; junction bases left unmatched: 6. The CDR3 consists of 16 residues. CDR3 sequence: CASSFGLAGGEETQYF. As DNA, the CDR3 is TGTGCCAGCAGTTTCGGCCTAGCGGGGGGCGAAGAGACCCAGTACTTC.

V gene TRBV3-1 combines with J gene TRBJ1-1; D might be TRBD1 (5 bases). Germline CDR1 and CDR2: LGHDT and YNNKEL (reference sequence). Trimming left V 4 bases short and J 2 bases short, with 11 bases between. The CDR3 loop spans 14 amino acids. The DNA of the CDR3 is TGTGCCAGCAGCCCAGGGTGGATAAACACTGAAGCTTTCTTT. It specifies CASSPGWINTEAFF.

This clonotype was counted only a few times. This rearrangement joins TRBV7-2 to TRBJ1-6; TRBD1 might be the D (5 bases). Germline CDR1 is SGHTA and CDR2 is FQGNSA. V was trimmed by 6 bases and J by 5 bases, leaving 14 bases between them. The length of the CDR3 is 15 residues. CDR3 DNA: TGTGCCAGCAGTTCGGGGCCCCAGCATAATTCACCCCTCCACTTT. Its protein is CASSSGPQHNSPLHF.

V and J are TRBV20-1 and TRBJ1-5; D remains unclear. Trimming stripped 3 bases from V and 2 bases from J, with 14 bases between. Germline CDR1 and CDR2: DFQATT and SNEGSKA (reference sequence). CDR3 size: 15 residues. CDR3 amino acids: CSASGLVWGNQPQHF. In nucleotides, the CDR3 is TGCAGTGCTAGCGGGCTGGTATGGGGCAATCAGCCCCAGCATTTT.